This passage covers 13 T cell receptor beta chains from one sample sequenced in a study of siplizumab effects on memory and regulatory T cells. TCRdb's table, derived via immunoSEQ multiplex PCR, lists solely in-frame clones and lacks some. The sample carries approximately 52,000 clones, about 97% recorded once. The sequenced sample consisted of naive CD4+ T cells sorted from blood. These receptors were taken from a human donor in good health.

The chain couples TRBV9 to TRBJ2-3; possible D gene TRBD1, 6 bases. Germline V CDR1 and CDR2: SGDLS, YYNGEE. The V and J ends lost 4 bases and 3 bases respectively, with 21 bases between them. The CDR3 covers 17 residues. CDR3 loop: CASSPFWGRGQTDTQYF. The CDR3 DNA reads as TGTGCCAGCAGCCCATTTTGGGGCAGGGGACAAACAGATACGCAGTATTTT.

This chain links TRBV7-2 with TRBJ2-5; TRBD1 aligns across 10 bases. Trimming cost V 3 bases and J 1 base; bases outside gene matches: 2. The CDR3 extends over 15 amino acids. CDR1 is SGHTA and CDR2 is FQGNSA in the germline V gene. The DNA for the CDR3 is TGTGCCAGCAGCTTTGACAGGGGGCCCCAAGAGACCCAGTACTTC. Encoded protein: CASSFDRGPQETQYF.

The chain links TRBV5-4 to TRBJ2-5; tentatively, D is TRBD1 (6 bases). Germline loops: CDR1 SGHNT, CDR2 YYREEE (reference sequence). V lost 4 bases to trimming and J lost 4 bases, with 8 bases between them. The CDR3 has 12 amino acids. CDR3 in amino acids: CASSLDRETQYF. In nucleotides, the CDR3 is TGTGCCAGCAGCCTGGACAGAGAGACCCAGTACTTC.

The rearrangement joins TRBV7-2 to TRBJ2-3, with 11 positions matching TRBD2. CDR1 is SGHTA, CDR2 FQGNSA, per germline. J lost 0 bases, V lost 1 base, and 6 bases had no gene match. The CDR3 is made up of 18 amino acids. The CDR3 protein is CASSLVRGLAVSTDTQYF. The DNA of the CDR3 is TGTGCCAGCAGCTTAGTTAGGGGACTAGCGGTGAGCACAGATACGCAGTATTTT.

The chain is built from TRBV9 and TRBJ1-3; TRBD1 agrees at 7 bases. Trimming took 0 bases from V and 7 from J; bases not matched to a gene: 16. The CDR3 is 18 residues long. In germline, CDR1 is SGDLS, CDR2 YYNGEE. CDR3 nucleotide sequence: TGTGCCAGCAGCGTAGAGTCATACAGGGGCCCGTCCGGGAACACCATATATTTT. Encoded protein: CASSVESYRGPSGNTIYF.

The rearrangement uses TRBV30 and TRBJ1-5; D might be TRBD1 (6 bases). This CDR3 spans 14 amino acids. CDR1 is GTSNPN, CDR2 SVGIG, per germline (reference sequence). The V end was cut by 4 bases, the J end by 3 bases, with 13 bases between. The CDR3 region has the DNA TGTGCCTGGACTTTTCAGGGGTCCAATCAGCCCCAGCATTTT. This codes for CAWTFQGSNQPQHF.

This chain uses TRBV5-4 with TRBJ2-1; 11 nucleotides match TRBD2. V trimming: 2 bases; J trimming: 6 bases; junction bases outside the gene matches: 7. Germline CDR1 reads SGHNT; CDR2 reads YYREEE (reference sequence). CDR3 length: 16 amino acids. The CDR3 sequence: CASSFPSGGMGNEQFF. For the CDR3, the DNA is TGTGCCAGCAGCTTCCCTAGCGGGGGGATGGGCAATGAGCAGTTCTTC.

The CDR3 spells CASSFQGAAEKLFF. CDR3 nucleotides: TGTGCCAGCAGTTTCCAGGGGGCGGCTGAAAAACTGTTTTTT. The J gene is TRBJ1-4, the V gene TRBV6-1; 8 bases match TRBD1. V shed 5 bases, J shed 7 bases, and the junction held 6 bases outside the gene matches. Germline V gene data show CDR1 as MNHNS and CDR2 as SASEGT. The CDR3 sequence is 14 residues long.

This rearrangement joins TRBV28 to TRBJ1-5, with D possibly being TRBD1 (5 bases). V lost 5 bases and J lost 3, with 17 bases in between. Germline CDR1 reads MDHEN; CDR2 reads SYDVKM. The CDR3 runs to 16 residues. The CDR3 is CASSAAGRAYNQPQHF. CDR3 bases: TGTGCCAGCAGTGCCGCCGGCAGGGCGTACAATCAGCCCCAGCATTTT.

This clone was seen only once. CDR3 sequence reads: CASSPQTSGTGYEQYF. CDR3 nucleotides: TGTGCCAGCTCACCCCAAACTAGCGGGACAGGCTACGAGCAGTACTTC. The rearrangement links TRBV18 to TRBJ2-7; 10 positions agree with TRBD2. This CDR3 is built from 16 residues. The V segment lost 3 bases and the J segment 3 bases; nucleotides outside the gene matches: 8. Germline CDR1 KGHSH, CDR2 LQKENI.

The chain joins TRBV18 to TRBJ1-1; D not certain. CDR1 and CDR2 from the germline V gene are KGHSH and LQKENI. The CDR3 loop spans 13 amino acids. V was cut by 6 bases and J by 0 bases, with 8 bases left in between. Written as DNA, the CDR3 is TGTGCCAGCTCGCAAAAATTGAACACTGAAGCTTTCTTT. Its protein product is CASSQKLNTEAFF.

The CDR3 reads CASSDLGGTSEAFF. The CDR3 DNA sequence: TGTGCCAGCAGTGACCTAGGGGGCACTTCTGAAGCTTTCTTT. The chain combines TRBV25-1 with TRBJ1-1; 7 positions agree with TRBD1. Germline V gene lookup returns CDR1 MGHDK and CDR2 SYGVNS. J was trimmed by 6 bases and V by 3 bases; bases with no gene match: 7. CDR3 length equals 14 residues. The variable domain in full, completed from reference TRBV25-1 and TRBJ1-1, reads EADIYQTPRYLVIGTGKKITLECSQTMGHDKMYWYQQDPGMELHLIHYSYGVNSTEKGDLSSESTVSRIRTEHFPLTLESARPSHTSQYLCASSDLGGTSEAFFGQGTRLTVV.

The rearrangement uses TRBV6-5 and TRBJ2-7; 9 bases are shared with TRBD1. The CDR3 runs 13 residues. The V gene end was trimmed by 6 bases and the J gene end by 5 bases; junction bases not matched to a gene: 5. The germline gives CDR1 MNHEY, CDR2 SVGAGI. The CDR3 nucleotides are TGTGCCAGCAGCCGGGACAGGGACGACGAGCAGTACTTC. It yields the protein CASSRDRDDEQYF.